A selection of T cell receptor beta chains follows, all from one sample in a study of blood T cell repertoires in COVID-19. Only in-frame clones appear in the TCRdb table, and some are missing; sequencing was by immunoSEQ multiplex PCR. This table has fewer than 200,000 clones, over 85% appearing once. Sequenced input: peripheral blood. The receptors stem from a woman in her fifties or sixties with acute or convalescent COVID-19. Both conserved end residues are part of each CDR3. A D gene is named only where the DNA matches it firmly. Not every row has a clone size; where given, it reads once, few, many or a size class.

TGCGCCAGCAGCCCCGGGTCTATCTACGAGCAGTACTTC	CASSPGSIYEQYF	TRBV5-1	TRBJ2-7	-	-
TGTGCCAGCAGCTTAGGCGGTTCAGTAAACATTCAGTACTTC	CASSLGGSVNIQYF	TRBV7-9	TRBJ2-4	-	-
TGTGCCAGCAGCTCTCCTGGAGGGAGTCAGGATGAGCAGTTCTTC	CASSSPGGSQDEQFF	TRBV28	TRBJ2-1	-	-
TGTGCCAGCAGCGCGACAGGGGGTCCCACTGAAGCTTTCTTT	CASSATGGPTEAFF	TRBV7-9	TRBJ1-1	-	TRBD1
TGTGCCTTTAAACGGGAGCGGGAGGGGCCTGGGGCCAACGTCCTGACTTTC	CAFKREREGPGANVLTF	TRBV30	TRBJ2-6	-	TRBD2
TGTGCCAGCAGTTACAGGGGAGGGATCGCTGAAGCTTTCTTT	CASSYRGGIAEAFF	TRBV6-5	TRBJ1-1	-	-
TGTGCCAGCAGCCCAACTCAACAGGGTTCGGATTCACCCCTCCACTTT	CASSPTQQGSDSPLHF	TRBV2	TRBJ1-6	once	-
TGTGCCAGCAGCTTCCCGGGACTAGCGGGAGAGGAGACGCAGTATTTT	CASSFPGLAGEETQYF	TRBV7-2	TRBJ2-3	once	TRBD2
TGTGCCAGCTCACTTCAGGGCGGTGAAGCTTTCTTT	CASSLQGGEAFF	TRBV18	TRBJ1-1	-	-
TGTGCCAGCACTGGTCGGCAGGGTAACACAGATACGCAGTATTTT	CASTGRQGNTDTQYF	TRBV6-5	TRBJ2-3	-	-